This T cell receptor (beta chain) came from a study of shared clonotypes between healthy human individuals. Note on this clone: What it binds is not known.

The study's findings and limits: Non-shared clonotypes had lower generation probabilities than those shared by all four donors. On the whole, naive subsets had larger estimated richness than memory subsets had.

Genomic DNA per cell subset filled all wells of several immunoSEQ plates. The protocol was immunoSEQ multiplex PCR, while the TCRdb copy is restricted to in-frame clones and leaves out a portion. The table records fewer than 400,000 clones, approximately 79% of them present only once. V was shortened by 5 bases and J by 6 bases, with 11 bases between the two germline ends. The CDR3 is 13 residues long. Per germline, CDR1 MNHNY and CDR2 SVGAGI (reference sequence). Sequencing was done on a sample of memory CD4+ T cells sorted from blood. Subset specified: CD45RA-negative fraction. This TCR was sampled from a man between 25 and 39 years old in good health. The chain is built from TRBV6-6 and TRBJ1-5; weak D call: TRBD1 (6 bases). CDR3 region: CASSGGQSQPQHF. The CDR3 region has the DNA TGTGCCAGCAGTGGAGGACAGTCTCAGCCCCAGCATTTT.